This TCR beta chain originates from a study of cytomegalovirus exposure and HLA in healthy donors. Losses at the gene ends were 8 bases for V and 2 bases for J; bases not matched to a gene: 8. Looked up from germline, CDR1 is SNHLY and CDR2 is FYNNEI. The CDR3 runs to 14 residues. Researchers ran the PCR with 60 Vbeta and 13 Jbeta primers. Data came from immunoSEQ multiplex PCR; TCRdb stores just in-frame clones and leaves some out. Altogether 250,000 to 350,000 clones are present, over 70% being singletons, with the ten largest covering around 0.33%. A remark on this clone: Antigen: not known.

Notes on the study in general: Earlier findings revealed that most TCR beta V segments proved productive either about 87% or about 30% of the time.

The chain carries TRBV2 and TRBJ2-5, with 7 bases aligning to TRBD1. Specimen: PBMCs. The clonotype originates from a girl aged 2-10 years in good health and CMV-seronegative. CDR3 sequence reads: CASDTSGQQETQYF. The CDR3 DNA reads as TGTGCCAGCGACACTTCGGGACAGCAAGAGACCCAGTACTTC.